This T cell receptor (beta chain) emerged from a study of cytomegalovirus exposure and HLA in healthy donors. Losses at the gene ends were 10 bases for V and 5 bases for J; bases not matched to a gene: 9. From germline, CDR1 is ENHRY and CDR2 SYGVKD. The CDR3 covers 13 residues. On this clone itself: The antigen remains undetermined.

Healthy bone marrow donors formed the donor group. Unrecorded for this donor was the CMV serostatus. Study-level results: Cytomegalovirus status was reportedly diagnosed by the classifier with high sensitivity and specificity. Many donors shared some public TCRs, even though most TCR sequences were rare.

The PCR ran on 60 Vbeta and 13 Jbeta primers. Here immunoSEQ multiplex PCR was the method, and the copy in TCRdb shows in-frame clones only, minus some. Altogether about 59,000 clones are present, 83% being singletons, with the ten largest covering 1.5% to 2%. The origin of this receptor is a human donor in good health. The chain links TRBV10-3 to TRBJ1-1, with 8 bases that match TRBD1. The sequencing input was PBMCs. CDR3 loop: CATTGTGLTEAFF. CDR3 nucleotide sequence: TGTGCCACCACCGGGACAGGTCTAACTGAAGCTTTCTTT.